These 14 T cell receptor beta chains were all obtained from the same sample, sequenced in a study of blood T cell repertoires in COVID-19. Data came from immunoSEQ multiplex PCR; TCRdb stores just in-frame clones and leaves some out. In the table there are roughly 260,000 clones, about 90% of which are singletons. The sequenced material came from peripheral blood. The receptors derive from a young adult with COVID-19, enrolled during active disease.

The chain carries TRBV5-1 and TRBJ2-3; TRBD2 matches 10 bases. Looked up from germline, CDR1 is SGHRS and CDR2 is YFSETQ. The CDR3 is made up of 15 amino acids. J gave up 1 base and V 5 bases, and 4 bases lay outside the gene matches. This CDR3 reads CASRSGTSGTDTQYF. CDR3 sequence (DNA): TGCGCCAGCAGGTCCGGGACTAGCGGCACAGATACGCAGTATTTT.

The chain employs TRBV19 and TRBJ2-2; possibly TRBD1 for D (6 bases). V was cut by 4 bases and J by 7 bases, with 10 bases left in between. Germline CDR1 is LNHDA and CDR2 is SQIVND (reference sequence). This CDR3 has 13 amino acids. This CDR3 reads CASSTRGGGELFF. The DNA for the CDR3 is TGTGCCAGTAGTACCAGGGGTGGCGGGGAGCTGTTTTTT.

V and J are TRBV7-9 and TRBJ2-7; D perhaps matches TRBD1 (6 bases). V was trimmed by 7 bases and J by 4 bases, leaving 26 bases between them. The CDR3 totals 17 residues. The germline CDR1 and CDR2 sequences are SEHNR and FQNEAQ (reference sequence). The CDR3 DNA is TGTGCCAGCACCACTTCGACCCAAACTCAGGGGAAGTACGAGCAGTACTTC. Its translation: CASTTSTQTQGKYEQYF. The full variable domain, rest sourced from reference TRBV7-9 and TRBJ2-7, is DTGVSQNPRHKITKRGQNVTFRCDPISEHNRLYWYRQTLGQGPEFLTYFQNEAQLEKSRLLSDRFSAERPKGSFSTLEIQRTEQGDSAMYLCASTTSTQTQGKYEQYFGPGTRLTVT.

The genes are TRBV13 and TRBJ1-5; D is uncertain. In germline, CDR1 is PRHDT, CDR2 FYEKMQ (reference sequence). Trimming took off 0 bases at V and 7 bases at J, with 7 bases between the two ends. This CDR3 region has 13 residues. CDR3 protein: CASSLGGEQPQHF. The CDR3 DNA sequence: TGTGCCAGCAGCTTAGGCGGGGAGCAGCCCCAGCATTTT.

The chain uses TRBV4-3 and TRBJ2-3, with 10 bases fitting TRBD2. This CDR3 spans 22 amino acids. CDR1 and CDR2 from the germline V gene are LGHNA and YSLEER. V gave up 0 bases and J gave up 3 bases; unmatched junction bases: 21. CDR3 sequence (DNA): TGCGCCAGCAGCCAAGATCCGATGTGGCTAGCGGGAGAACTAGGACGGACAGATACGCAGTATTTT. This translates into CASSQDPMWLAGELGRTDTQYF.

In its sample, this clone was seen once. The chain is built from TRBV9 and TRBJ2-5, with D tentatively TRBD2 (6 bases). Germline lookup yields CDR1 SGDLS and CDR2 YYNGEE. Trimming took off 1 base at V and 5 bases at J, with 15 bases between the two ends. CDR3 length: 15 amino acids. CDR3 DNA: TGTGCCAGCAGCGTATCGGAGGGGAGAGGCGAGACCCAGTACTTC. Protein: CASSVSEGRGETQYF.

The chain joins TRBV13 to TRBJ2-7; tentatively, D is TRBD1 (5 bases). With 0 bases removed from V and 5 bases from J, the gap between germline ends came to 14 bases. Germline V gene data show CDR1 as PRHDT and CDR2 as FYEKMQ (reference sequence). The CDR3 has 15 amino acids. CDR3 sequence (DNA): TGTGCCAGCAGCTTAGGTTTACAGGCCCCTGACGAGCAGTACTTC. The encoded protein is CASSLGLQAPDEQYF.

The chain couples TRBV10-2 to TRBJ1-4, with 8 bases fitting TRBD1. Germline CDR1 WSHSY, CDR2 SAAADI. V shed 7 bases and J 8 bases; nucleotides not matched to a gene: 6. The CDR3 is 13 residues long. The CDR3, as DNA: TGCGCCAGCATGACAGGGGTTAACGAAAAACTGTTTTTT. Its protein is CASMTGVNEKLFF.

This sequence joins TRBV2 and TRBJ1-1; unclear D gene. The CDR3 covers 12 residues. Germline loops: CDR1 SNHLY, CDR2 FYNNEI. Trimming stripped 7 bases from V and 6 bases from J, with 12 bases between. CDR3 loop: CASITLGAEAFF. The CDR3 nucleotides are TGTGCCAGCATCACTCTGGGAGCTGAAGCTTTCTTT.

V usage is TRBV10-3 and J usage is TRBJ1-2; perhaps TRBD1 as D (5 bases). Germline assignment: CDR1 ENHRY and CDR2 SYGVKD. V dropped 3 bases and J dropped 4 bases, with 9 bases sitting between them. This CDR3 has 13 amino acids. The CDR3 DNA sequence: TGTGCCATCAGTGATCAGGGCGTCTATGGCTACACCTTC. Translating it yields CAISDQGVYGYTF.

This clone has only one observation. The V call is TRBV27, the J call TRBJ1-5; D unresolved. Trimming removed 6 bases at V and 2 bases at J, with 11 bases between. This CDR3 has 14 amino acids. Germline lookup yields CDR1 MNHEY and CDR2 SMNVEV (reference sequence). The CDR3 region is CASSNHGGNQPQHF. The CDR3 DNA follows: TGTGCCAGCAGCAATCACGGGGGCAATCAGCCCCAGCATTTT.

The chain has TRBV5-4 and TRBJ2-4; 12 bases line up with TRBD2. This CDR3 region has 16 residues. Germline values: CDR1 SGHNT, CDR2 YYREEE (reference sequence). The V and J ends lost 0 bases and 3 bases, in that order; junction bases with no gene match: 1. CDR3 loop: CASSLALAGGKNIQYF. The CDR3 DNA reads TGTGCCAGCAGCTTGGCACTAGCGGGAGGCAAAAACATTCAGTACTTC.

This clone was seen a single time. This sequence joins TRBV27 and TRBJ1-1; 7 bases agree with TRBD1. Germline CDR1 reads MNHEY; CDR2 reads SMNVEV (reference sequence). CDR3 length: 15 amino acids. V was pared by 3 bases and J by 5 bases, with 9 bases of the junction left unmatched. CDR3 region: CASSFSDRDLTEAFF. The DNA of the CDR3 is TGTGCCAGCAGTTTCTCCGACAGGGATTTAACTGAAGCTTTCTTT.

The chain combines TRBV9 with TRBJ2-1; 7 nucleotides line up with TRBD2. The CDR3 contains 17 residues. With 4 bases clipped from V and 6 bases from J, the junction kept 16 bases outside the gene matches. The germline CDR1 and CDR2 sequences are SGDLS and YYNGEE. CDR3 loop: CASSHGEGLSSFNEQFF. The DNA of the CDR3 is TGTGCCAGCAGCCACGGGGAGGGCCTATCTTCTTTCAATGAGCAGTTCTTC.